Presented here are 11 T cell receptor beta chains from one specimen sequenced in a study of T cells in Graves' hyperthyroidism and ophthalmopathy. Amplified regions were TCR beta CDR3 sequences from RNA transcripts. TCR CDR3 underwent first-round RT-PCR with the HTBI primer set. TCRdb called the multiplex PCR reads again in MiXCR, with one record for every CDR3 protein. Of about 640,000 distinct CDR3 sequences in the sample, around 20% were seen once. Material: blood. The receptors derive from a man aged 25-45 years with Graves' ophthalmopathy.

This chain connects TRBV3-1 to TRBJ2-7; D is perhaps TRBD2 (6 bases). The germline V gene has CDR1 LGHDT and CDR2 YNNKEL (reference sequence). V lost 0 bases to trimming and J lost 1 base, with 13 bases between them. This CDR3 comprises 16 residues. CDR3 region: CASSQDRLAKSYEQYF. Written as DNA, the CDR3 is TGTGCCAGCAGCCAAGATAGGCTAGCGAAGTCCTACGAGCAGTACTTC.

This clonotype occurred many times. The chain is built from TRBV2 and TRBJ1-5; D unclear. The V and J ends lost 9 bases and 2 bases respectively, with 17 bases between them. This CDR3 is built from 15 residues. From germline, CDR1 is SNHLY and CDR2 FYNNEI. CDR3 sequence: CASRAGMDGNQPQHF. DNA for the CDR3: TGTGCCAGTCGGGCAGGAATGGACGGCAATCAGCCCCAGCATTTT.

This clonotype was counted many times. The CDR3 region is CAWRTASYEQYF. The DNA for the CDR3 is TGTGCCTGGAGAACTGCGTCCTACGAGCAGTACTTC. The chain uses TRBV30 and TRBJ2-7, with D uncertain. V shed 3 bases and J shed 1 base, with 7 bases lying between them. CDR3 length equals 12 residues. Germline values: CDR1 GTSNPN, CDR2 SVGIG (reference sequence). The complete variable domain, with remaining parts taken from reference TRBV30 and TRBJ2-7, reads SQTIHQWPATLVQPVGSPLSLECTVEGTSNPNLYWYRQAAGRGLQLLFYSVGIGQISSEVPQNLSASRPQDRQFILSSKKLLLSDSGFYLCAWRTASYEQYFGPGTRLTVT.

This sequence joins TRBV7-9 and TRBJ2-1, with a weak D call TRBD2 (5 bases). Looked up from germline, CDR1 is SEHNR and CDR2 is FQNEAQ (reference sequence). This CDR3 is 12 amino acids long. V was trimmed by 4 bases and J by 11 bases, leaving 12 bases between them. In DNA, the CDR3 is TGTGCCAGCAGCTACGAGGGAGTAAAGCAGTTCTTC. It is translated as CASSYEGVKQFF.

The rearrangement links TRBV6-1 to TRBJ2-1, with 11 nucleotides matching TRBD2. CDR1 and CDR2 from the germline V gene are MNHNS and SASEGT. J lost 1 base, V lost 5 bases, and 16 bases had no gene match. The CDR3 is 20 amino acids. In nucleotides, the CDR3 is TGTGCCAGCAGTTCTGTTCGGCGTCCCGGGACTAGCGGATCCTACAATGAGCAGTTCTTC. This gives the protein CASSSVRRPGTSGSYNEQFF.

This clonotype was seen at least ten times. The genes are TRBV30 and TRBJ1-5; D might be TRBD1 (6 bases). V dropped 5 bases and J dropped 4 bases, with 12 bases sitting between them. CDR3 length: 13 residues. Germline-derived CDR1 and CDR2 are GTSNPN and SVGIG (reference sequence). As DNA, the CDR3 is TGTGCCTGGGGACAGAAAGGTAATCAGCCCCAGCATTTT. Protein sequence: CAWGQKGNQPQHF. Drawing the rest from reference TRBV30 and TRBJ1-5, the complete variable domain is SQTIHQWPATLVQPVGSPLSLECTVEGTSNPNLYWYRQAAGRGLQLLFYSVGIGQISSEVPQNLSASRPQDRQFILSSKKLLLSDSGFYLCAWGQKGNQPQHFGDGTRLSIL.

Many counts were recorded for this clonotype. The chain uses TRBV6-1 and TRBJ1-1, with TRBD1 identical over 9 bases. The germline V gene has CDR1 MNHNS and CDR2 SASEGT. Trimming removed 5 bases from V and 4 bases from J; junction bases left unmatched: 17. The length of the CDR3 is 18 residues. The CDR3 nucleotides are TGTGCCAGCAGTCAAACGGGGCACAGGGGGCGCGGCACCACTGAAGCTTTCTTT. As protein: CASSQTGHRGRGTTEAFF.

The V gene is TRBV20-1, the J gene TRBJ2-7, with D possibly matching TRBD2 (5 bases). The CDR3 is 13 amino acids. Trimming took off 6 bases at V and 0 bases at J, with 12 bases between the two ends. Germline loops: CDR1 DFQATT, CDR2 SNEGSKA (reference sequence). CDR3 region: CSAIASSSYEQYF. In nucleotides, the CDR3 is TGCAGTGCCATAGCGTCCAGCTCCTACGAGCAGTACTTC.

The table lists this clonotype with a few counts. The rearrangement joins TRBV20-1 to TRBJ1-3; D perhaps matches TRBD1 (5 bases). Germline-derived CDR1 and CDR2 are DFQATT and SNEGSKA (reference sequence). This CDR3 has 15 amino acids. Trimming shortened V by 3 bases and J by 1 base, and 13 bases separated the two germline ends. The CDR3 DNA follows: TGCAGTGCTAGGGGCCCAGGGCAATCTGGAAACACCATATATTTT. Its translation: CSARGPGQSGNTIYF.

This clonotype has a handful of counts. One end of the junction varies from germline; a read error may be responsible. The chain has TRBV10-2 and TRBJ2-3; D is tentatively TRBD1 or TRBD2 (5 bases each). CDR3 length: 14 amino acids. Looked up from germline, CDR1 is WSHSY and CDR2 is SAAADI. In nucleotides, the CDR3 is TGCGCCAGCACCCTTCGGGGCCCTACAGATAAGCAGTATTTT. Protein: CASTLRGPTDKQYF.

This chain links TRBV28 with TRBJ2-7; D gene ambiguous. CDR1 is MDHEN and CDR2 is SYDVKM in the germline V gene. Trimming removed 10 bases at V and 3 bases at J, with 7 bases between. This CDR3 has 10 residues. CDR3 loop: CATAGYEQYF. The CDR3 nucleotides read TGTGCCACGGCAGGCTACGAGCAGTACTTC.